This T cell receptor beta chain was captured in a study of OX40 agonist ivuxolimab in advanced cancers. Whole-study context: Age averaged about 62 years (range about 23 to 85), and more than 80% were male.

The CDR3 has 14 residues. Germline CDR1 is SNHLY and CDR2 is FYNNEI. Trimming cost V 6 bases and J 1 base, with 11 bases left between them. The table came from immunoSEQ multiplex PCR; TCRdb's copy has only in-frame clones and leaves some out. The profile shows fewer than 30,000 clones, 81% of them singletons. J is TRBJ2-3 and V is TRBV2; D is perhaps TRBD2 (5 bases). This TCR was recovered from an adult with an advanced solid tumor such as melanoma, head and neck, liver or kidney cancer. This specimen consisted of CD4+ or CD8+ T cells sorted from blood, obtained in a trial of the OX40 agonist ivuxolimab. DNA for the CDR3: TGTGCCAGCAGCGGATGGACTGGCACAGATACGCAGTATTTT. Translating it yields CASSGWTGTDTQYF.